These 29 T cell receptor beta chains originate from one sample sequenced in a study of tumor-infiltrating lymphocytes in primary liver carcinoma (dated by TCRdb to 2016 to 2017). TRIzol reagent was used to extract blood RNA from unsorted whole blood, while the DNeasy Blood & Tissue kit provided the germline DNA. The reads were generated on an Illumina HiSeq 2500. Using a constant-region primer and ProtoScript II reverse transcriptase, TCRbeta-specific cDNA was reverse-transcribed from roughly 460 ng total RNA. Construction of the TCRbeta libraries relied on three nested rounds of multiplex PCR, following a slightly modified ARM-PCR procedure. The first two PCR rounds used multiplex TRBV1-TRBV30 forward primers with a Cbeta reverse primer, each for 10 to 11 cycles. TCRdb redid the processing of the public reads, applying fastp at Q25 and MiXCR, and retained in-frame beta chains. All rows with the same CDR3 protein become a single entry with the most common DNA and genes. Across this sample there are roughly 330,000 distinct CDR3 sequences, with almost 65% seen only once. The ten largest clones take up roughly 6.5% of the sample.

Sequenced input: peripheral blood. Receptors originate from a man aged 40-55 years with primary liver carcinoma and hepatitis B virus infection.

Concerning this clonotype itself: One end of the junction varies from germline; a read error may be responsible. The CDR3 region has the DNA TGTGCCTGCAGCTCCTTCCGATTTGGCGAGCAGTACTTC. Its translation: CACSSFRFGEQYF. The V and J genes are TRBV7-2 and TRBJ2-7; D uncertain. Germline lookup yields CDR1 SGHTA and CDR2 FQGNSA. This CDR3 has 13 amino acids.

The V gene is TRBV6-2 or TRBV6-3, the J gene TRBJ2-1, with D tentatively TRBD2 (5 bases). This CDR3 contains 20 residues. In germline, CDR1 is MNHEY, CDR2 SVGEGT. Trimming took off 8 bases at V and 6 bases at J, with 35 bases between the two ends. CDR3 in amino acids: CASDQTRTQVGAGLSNEQFF. CDR3 DNA: TGTGCCAGCGATCAAACTAGGACTCAGGTGGGCGCTGGATTGAGCAATGAGCAGTTCTTC.

As for this clonotype: One end of the junction varies from germline; a read error may be responsible. The chain links TRBV4-3 to TRBJ1-2, with TRBD1 matching 7 bases. Germline V CDR1 and CDR2: LGHNA, YSLEER. The CDR3 length is 16 residues. The CDR3 DNA sequence: TGCGCCAGCAGCCAAGATCGACAGGGCGGACTATATGGCTGCACCTTC. Protein sequence: CASSQDRQGGLYGCTF.

This clonotype was observed at least ten times. This chain connects TRBV10-3 to TRBJ2-3, with D uncertain. This CDR3 contains 14 residues. Trimming removed 0 bases at V and 2 bases at J, with 6 bases between. CDR1 and CDR2 from the germline V gene are ENHRY and SYGVKD. The CDR3 nucleotides are TGTGCCATCAGTGAGTCGGGCTCCACAGATACGCAGTATTTT. This translates into CAISESGSTDTQYF.

Points on this clonotype: Given a much more abundant clone one base away, this may be a read error. This chain joins TRBV10-3 and TRBJ2-1; 7 bases fit TRBD2. V shed 2 bases, J shed 9 bases, and the junction held 7 bases outside the gene matches. The CDR3 length is 14 residues. Per the germline V gene, CDR1 is ENHRY and CDR2 is SYGVKD. CDR3 amino acids: CAISEREGIIEQFF. As DNA, the CDR3 is TGTGCCATCAGTGAGAGGGAGGGCATTATTGAGCAGTTCTTC.

The chain uses TRBV11-2 and TRBJ2-7, with a weak D call TRBD1 (6 bases). V was trimmed by 7 bases and J by 3 bases, leaving 13 bases between them. This CDR3 has 13 residues. Looked up from germline, CDR1 is SGHAT and CDR2 is FQNNGV. CDR3 sequence reads: CASTRTDNYEQYF. The CDR3 DNA reads as TGTGCCAGCACCCGGACAGATAACTACGAGCAGTACTTC. The full variable domain, its missing parts supplied by reference TRBV11-2 and TRBJ2-7, is EAGVAQSPRYKIIEKRQSVAFWCNPISGHATLYWYQQILGQGPKLLIQFQNNGVVDDSQLPKDRFSAERLKGVDSTLKIQPAKLEDSAVYLCASTRTDNYEQYFGPGTRLTVT.

As to this clonotype: The junction differs from germline at one of its ends, possibly a read error. This chain connects TRBV12-5 to TRBJ1-3, with 9 positions matching TRBD1. Germline V lookup: CDR1 LGHNT, CDR2 FRNRAP. This CDR3 contains 18 residues. The DNA of the CDR3 is TGTGCTAGTGGTTTGCGTACCGGGACAGGGACCTCTGAAAACACCATATATTTT. It yields the protein CASGLRTGTGTSENTIYF.

A remark on this clonotype: A junction boundary mismatches the germline segment, possibly from a read error. V and J are TRBV4-1 and TRBJ2-7; D remains unclear. This CDR3 comprises 12 residues. CDR1 is MGHRA, CDR2 YSYEKL, per germline. This CDR3 is CVSSQDLNEQYF. CDR3 sequence (DNA): TGCGTCAGCAGCCAAGATTTGAACGAGCAGTACTTC.

This clonotype was seen ten or more times. At one of its ends the junction is not consistent with the germline gene, which may arise from a read error. The V and J genes are TRBV14 and TRBJ2-7; TRBD2 matches at 14 bases. The CDR3 totals 15 residues. Germline loops: CDR1 SGHDN, CDR2 FVKESK. As DNA, the CDR3 is TGTGCCAGCAGCCAGGGACTAGCGGGAGTTCAGACTATCGAGTTC. Amino acid sequence: CASSQGLAGVQTIEF.

This clonotype was seen just once. The junction does not match germline at one end; this may be a read error. The J gene is TRBJ2-1, the V gene TRBV11-1; 11 nucleotides match TRBD2. CDR1 SGHAT and CDR2 FQDESV come from the germline V gene (reference sequence). CDR3 length equals 15 residues. Written as DNA, the CDR3 is TGTGCCAGCAGCGACTTAGCGGGAGGGCTCAATGAGCTGATCTTC. Protein: CASSDLAGGLNELIF.

The chain has TRBV4-1 and TRBJ2-7, with 8 positions matching TRBD1. Per germline, CDR1 MGHRA and CDR2 YSYEKL. Losses at the gene ends were 2 bases for V and 6 bases for J; bases not matched to a gene: 9. The CDR3 loop spans 15 amino acids. The CDR3 sequence: CASSQQDRDGGEQYF. The CDR3 DNA reads TGCGCCAGCAGCCAACAGGACAGGGATGGCGGCGAGCAGTACTTC.

About this clonotype: Its ends do not fully match the called genes, so a read error is possible. V gene TRBV6-5 combines with J gene TRBJ2-1, with D perhaps assigned TRBD1 or TRBD2 (5 bases each). This CDR3 has 16 residues. The germline V gene has CDR1 MNHEY and CDR2 SVGAGI. The CDR3 DNA sequence: TGTGCCAGCAGTCTGGGGACCAGCGGCTCCTACTATGAGCAGTTCTTC. This codes for CASSLGTSGSYYEQFF.

In its sample, this clonotype was seen once. The gene calls are TRBV5-4 and TRBJ1-6; unclear D gene. Trimming cost V 4 bases and J 14 bases, with 16 bases left between them. Germline CDR1 and CDR2: SGHNT and YYREEE (reference sequence). This CDR3 is built from 13 residues. The CDR3 spells CASSTQDRQSLHF. DNA for the CDR3: TGTGCCAGCAGCACCCAAGACCGACAATCCCTCCACTTT.

The V and J genes are TRBV6-1 and TRBJ2-7; D perhaps matches TRBD1 (5 bases). Germline V lookup: CDR1 MNHNS, CDR2 SASEGT. This CDR3 is built from 11 residues. Between the trimmed V and J ends, which lost 10 bases and 8 bases, there was a span of 15 bases. This CDR3 is CAILVAGQQYF. The CDR3 DNA follows: TGTGCCATCCTAGTTGCAGGGCAGCAGTACTTC.

Points on this clonotype: No conserved phenylalanine or tryptophan is present at the end of the CDR3, so a read error is the likely explanation. This chain connects TRBV11-2 to TRBJ2-5; D might be TRBD1 (7 bases). The ends were cut back, 5 bases at V and 1 base at J, with 20 bases in the middle. The length of the CDR3 is 17 residues. Germline-derived CDR1 and CDR2 are SGHAT and FQNNGV. The CDR3 reads CASSLRGQQGGQETQYL. DNA of the CDR3: TGTGCCAGCAGCCTCCGAGGACAGCAGGGGGGCCAAGAGACCCAGTACCTC.

V gene TRBV28 combines with J gene TRBJ2-1, with 9 bases identical to TRBD1. Germline V gene lookup returns CDR1 MDHEN and CDR2 SYDVKM. Germline trimming cut 5 bases from V and 3 bases from J; bases unmatched to any gene: 5. The CDR3 loop spans 15 amino acids. DNA for the CDR3: TGTGCCAGCAGTGGTACAGGGGGCGTCTACAATGAGCAGTTCTTC. This sequence encodes CASSGTGGVYNEQFF.

The table lists this clonotype with a few counts. V and J are TRBV6-1 and TRBJ1-1; D call uncertain. This CDR3 region has 13 residues. The V end lost 6 bases, the J end lost 0 bases, and 8 bases lay between the germline ends. Germline-derived CDR1 and CDR2 are MNHNS and SASEGT. Here the CDR3 reads CASRHSVNTEAFF. The CDR3 DNA reads as TGTGCCAGCAGACACAGTGTGAACACTGAAGCTTTCTTT.

With respect to this clonotype: One end of the junction varies from germline; a read error may be responsible. This chain joins TRBV29-1 and TRBJ2-5; tentative D call: TRBD2 (5 bases). CDR1 is SQVTM and CDR2 is ANQGSEA in the germline V gene. The CDR3 covers 15 residues. This CDR3 reads CSVPNPPGMRETQCF. The CDR3 DNA follows: TGCAGCGTTCCCAACCCCCCCGGGATGCGAGAGACCCAGTGCTTC.

This clonotype was seen a single time. V and J are TRBV11-2 and TRBJ2-7; TRBD1 matches at 10 bases. V lost 6 bases, J lost 6 bases, and 8 bases stayed unmatched. This CDR3 spans 14 amino acids. The germline V gene has CDR1 SGHAT and CDR2 FQNNGV. The CDR3 is CASSSRTGGCEQYF. The CDR3 region has the DNA TGTGCCAGCAGTTCTCGGACAGGGGGATGCGAGCAGTACTTC.

Details on this clonotype: A much larger clone is a single base away; this may be a read error. The chain uses TRBV10-3 and TRBJ2-7; no firm D call. The CDR3 covers 14 residues. Germline V CDR1 and CDR2: ENHRY, SYGVKD. V was clipped by 0 bases and J by 3 bases, with 9 bases between them. The CDR3, as DNA: TGTGCCATCAGTGAGTCACGCAGTGTCTACGAGCAGTACTTC. Its translation is CAISESRSVYEQYF.

In its sample, this clonotype was seen a few times. The chain combines TRBV5-5 with TRBJ2-3, with D hard to call. Trimming took 0 bases from V and 2 from J, leaving 10 bases between them. This CDR3 contains 15 residues. Germline V gene lookup returns CDR1 SGHKS and CDR2 YYEKEE (reference sequence). The CDR3 protein is CASSLGTTITDTQYF. The CDR3 nucleotides are TGTGCCAGCAGCTTGGGTACTACTATCACAGATACGCAGTATTTT.

This clonotype was seen a single time. The conserved phenylalanine or tryptophan is not found at the CDR3 terminus, so this likely reflects a read error. This chain joins TRBV29-1 and TRBJ2-7, with D possibly TRBD2 on 7 matching bases. The CDR3 is 13 amino acids. V lost 3 bases and J lost 5, with 14 bases in between. From germline, CDR1 is SQVTM and CDR2 ANQGSEA. The CDR3 nucleotides are TGCAGCGTTGAGGGGGGGCTAGCGGACGAGCAGTACCTC. Translated, it gives CSVEGGLADEQYL.

The chain couples TRBV11-2 to TRBJ2-4; 7 nucleotides match TRBD1. J lost 0 bases, V lost 5 bases, and 10 bases had no gene match. The germline V gene has CDR1 SGHAT and CDR2 FQNNGV. The CDR3 has 17 amino acids. CDR3 region: CASSNRTGPLAKNIQYF. For the CDR3, the DNA is TGTGCCAGCAGCAATCGGACAGGCCCACTAGCCAAAAACATTCAGTACTTC. Full variable domain (outside the CDR3, taken from reference TRBV11-2 and TRBJ2-4): EAGVAQSPRYKIIEKRQSVAFWCNPISGHATLYWYQQILGQGPKLLIQFQNNGVVDDSQLPKDRFSAERLKGVDSTLKIQPAKLEDSAVYLCASSNRTGPLAKNIQYFGAGTRLSVL.

To note about this clonotype: The CDR3 end shows no conserved phenylalanine or tryptophan, and so a read error is likely. The V and J genes are TRBV6-5 and TRBJ2-3; 8 positions match TRBD2. The CDR3 has 14 amino acids. CDR1 is MNHEY, CDR2 SVGAGI, per germline. CDR3 sequence: CASSYRGGTDTQYL. The DNA for the CDR3 is TGTGCCAGCAGTTACCGGGGGGGTACAGACACGCAGTATCTT.

As concerns this clonotype: The germline gene is not matched at one end of the junction; a read error may be the cause. The J gene is TRBJ2-2, the V gene TRBV4-1, with a possible D match to TRBD2 (7 bases). Germline CDR1 MGHRA, CDR2 YSYEKL. The CDR3 is 18 residues long. The CDR3 spells CVSSQDRGGAWYTGELFF. As DNA, the CDR3 is TGCGTCAGCAGCCAAGACAGAGGGGGGGCGTGGTACACCGGGGAGCTGTTTTTT.

The chain couples TRBV24-1 to TRBJ2-7, with no clear D. The V end lost 0 bases, the J end lost 0 bases, and 11 bases lay between the germline ends. Per the germline V gene, CDR1 is KGHDR and CDR2 is SFDVKD. The CDR3 spans 16 residues. The CDR3: CATSDLYGSYSYEQYF. DNA for the CDR3: TGTGCCACCAGTGATTTGTATGGCAGTTACTCCTACGAGCAGTACTTC.

As DNA, the CDR3 is TGTGCCAGCAGCTTAGATACAGGCCCAGGGTACGAGCAGTACTTC. This translates into CASSLDTGPGYEQYF. The chain recombines TRBV11-2 with TRBJ2-7; a possible D gene is TRBD1 (5 bases). This CDR3 has 15 residues. The germline CDR1 and CDR2 sequences are SGHAT and FQNNGV. V was clipped by 0 bases and J by 4 bases, with 13 bases between them. Filled out from reference TRBV11-2 and TRBJ2-7, the complete variable domain reads EAGVAQSPRYKIIEKRQSVAFWCNPISGHATLYWYQQILGQGPKLLIQFQNNGVVDDSQLPKDRFSAERLKGVDSTLKIQPAKLEDSAVYLCASSLDTGPGYEQYFGPGTRLTVT.

This clonotype was observed at least ten times. This sequence joins TRBV12-3 or TRBV12-4 and TRBJ2-3; TRBD2 aligns across 15 bases. The CDR3 length is 15 residues. V was pared by 6 bases and J by 7 bases, with 5 bases of the junction left unmatched. The chain's CDR3 is CASRRTSGRANTQYF. CDR3 in DNA: TGTGCCAGCAGGCGGACTAGCGGGAGGGCGAATACGCAGTATTTT.

The J gene is TRBJ1-2, the V gene TRBV11-1, with D possibly matching TRBD1 (6 bases). The CDR3 runs to 15 residues. Germline assignment: CDR1 SGHAT and CDR2 FQDESV (reference sequence). The CDR3 here is CANSLASARGFGYTF. CDR3 sequence (DNA): TGTGCTAACAGCTTAGCTTCGGCCAGGGGTTTTGGCTACACCTTC.